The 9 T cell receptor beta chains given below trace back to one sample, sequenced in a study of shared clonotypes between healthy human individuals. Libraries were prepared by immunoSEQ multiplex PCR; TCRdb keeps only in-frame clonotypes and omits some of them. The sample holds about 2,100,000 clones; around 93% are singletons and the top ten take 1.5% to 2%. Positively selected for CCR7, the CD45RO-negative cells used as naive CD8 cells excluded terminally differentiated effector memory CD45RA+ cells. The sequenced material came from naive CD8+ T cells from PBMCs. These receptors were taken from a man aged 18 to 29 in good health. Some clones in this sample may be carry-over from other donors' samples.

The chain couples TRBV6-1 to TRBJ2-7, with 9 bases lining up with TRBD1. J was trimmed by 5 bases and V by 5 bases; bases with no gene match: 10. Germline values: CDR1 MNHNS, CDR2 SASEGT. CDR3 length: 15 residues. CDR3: CASSTPRDRDHEQYF. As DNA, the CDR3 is TGTGCCAGCAGTACTCCCAGGGACAGGGACCACGAGCAGTACTTC.

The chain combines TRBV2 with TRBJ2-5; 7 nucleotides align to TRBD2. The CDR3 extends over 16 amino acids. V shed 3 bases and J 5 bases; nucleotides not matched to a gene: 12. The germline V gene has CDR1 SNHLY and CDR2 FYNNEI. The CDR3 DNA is TGTGCCAGCAGTGAGGGGAATGGCGGGAGCTGGGAGACCCAGTACTTC. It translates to CASSEGNGGSWETQYF.

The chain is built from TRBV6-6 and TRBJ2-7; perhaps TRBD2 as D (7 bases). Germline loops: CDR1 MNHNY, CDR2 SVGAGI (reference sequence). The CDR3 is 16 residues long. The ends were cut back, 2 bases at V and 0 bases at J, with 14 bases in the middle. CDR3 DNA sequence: TGTGCCAGCAGTTACCCCGAGGGGGGGAGCTCCTACGAGCAGTACTTC. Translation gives CASSYPEGGSSYEQYF.

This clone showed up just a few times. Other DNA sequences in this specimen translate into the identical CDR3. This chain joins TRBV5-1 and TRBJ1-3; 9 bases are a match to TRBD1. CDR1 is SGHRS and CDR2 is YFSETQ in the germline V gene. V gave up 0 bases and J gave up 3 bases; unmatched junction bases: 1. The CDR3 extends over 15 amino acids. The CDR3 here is CASSLDRGLGNTIYF. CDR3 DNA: TGCGCCAGCAGCTTGGACAGGGGGCTTGGAAACACCATATATTTT.

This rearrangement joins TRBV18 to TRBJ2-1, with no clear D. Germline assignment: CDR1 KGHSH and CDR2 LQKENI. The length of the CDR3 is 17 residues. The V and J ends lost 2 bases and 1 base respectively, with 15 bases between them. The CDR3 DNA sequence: TGTGCCAGCTCACCAGCGCGCGTCAGCCAATCCTACAATGAGCAGTTCTTC. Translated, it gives CASSPARVSQSYNEQFF.

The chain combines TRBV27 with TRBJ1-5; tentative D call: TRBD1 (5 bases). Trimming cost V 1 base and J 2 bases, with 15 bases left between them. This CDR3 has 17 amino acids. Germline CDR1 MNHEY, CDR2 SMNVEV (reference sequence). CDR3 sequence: CASSLYGTLGGNQPQHF. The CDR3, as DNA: TGTGCCAGCAGTTTATACGGGACCTTGGGGGGCAATCAGCCCCAGCATTTT.

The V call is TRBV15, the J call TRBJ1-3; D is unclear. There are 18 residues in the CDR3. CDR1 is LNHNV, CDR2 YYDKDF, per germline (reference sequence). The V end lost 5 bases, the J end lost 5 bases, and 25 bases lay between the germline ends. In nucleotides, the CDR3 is TGTGCCACCAGCGGGAGGGAAGAGGTTGATATCTGGAGAAACACCATATATTTT. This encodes CATSGREEVDIWRNTIYF.

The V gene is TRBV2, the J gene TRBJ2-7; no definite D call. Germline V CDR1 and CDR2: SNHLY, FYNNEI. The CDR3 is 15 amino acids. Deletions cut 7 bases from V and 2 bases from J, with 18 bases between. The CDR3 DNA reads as TGTGCCAGCACTCCTTGGGCAGGAGCTCCCTACGAGCAGTACTTC. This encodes CASTPWAGAPYEQYF.

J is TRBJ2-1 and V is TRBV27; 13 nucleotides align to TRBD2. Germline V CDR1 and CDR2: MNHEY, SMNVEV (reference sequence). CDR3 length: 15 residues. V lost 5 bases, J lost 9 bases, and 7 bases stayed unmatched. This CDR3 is CASSPGTSGKGEQFF. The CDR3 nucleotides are TGTGCCAGCAGTCCCGGGACTAGCGGGAAAGGTGAGCAGTTCTTC.